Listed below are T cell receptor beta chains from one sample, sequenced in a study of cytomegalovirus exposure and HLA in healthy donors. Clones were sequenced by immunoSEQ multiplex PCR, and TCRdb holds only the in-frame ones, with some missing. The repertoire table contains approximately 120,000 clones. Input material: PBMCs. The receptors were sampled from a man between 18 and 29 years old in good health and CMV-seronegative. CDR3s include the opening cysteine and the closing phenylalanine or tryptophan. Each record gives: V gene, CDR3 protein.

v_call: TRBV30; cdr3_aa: CAWSVRGSRLGSGYEQYF
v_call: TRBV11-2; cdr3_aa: CASTPLRTVDNSPLHF
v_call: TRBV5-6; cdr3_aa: CASSLSGQGTDTQYF
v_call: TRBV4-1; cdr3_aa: CASSPVLGTSRWYF
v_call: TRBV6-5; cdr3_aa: CASSYGTRYEQYF
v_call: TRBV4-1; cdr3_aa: CASSQDLFEGTYSGNTIYF
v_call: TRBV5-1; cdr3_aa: CASSLPPETQYF
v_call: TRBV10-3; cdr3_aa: CAISEKGAGQPQHF
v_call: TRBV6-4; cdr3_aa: CASSEGGGSGANVLTF
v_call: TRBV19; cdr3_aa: CASSYQGVTEAFF
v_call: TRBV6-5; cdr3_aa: CASSYSGTTGTEAFF
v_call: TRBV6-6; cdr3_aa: CASSHQTGVPEKLFF
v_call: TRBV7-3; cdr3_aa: CASSPNGLNTEAFF
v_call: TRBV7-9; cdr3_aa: CASSLGGLAGEITEAFF
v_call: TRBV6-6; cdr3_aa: CASSYTQGNNEQFF
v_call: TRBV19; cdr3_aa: CASSRRDRGTEAFF
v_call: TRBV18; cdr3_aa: CASSPSTGNQPQHF
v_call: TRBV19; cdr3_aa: CASSIGGVAGVQETQYF
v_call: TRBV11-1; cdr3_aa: CASRRTGEGTEAFF
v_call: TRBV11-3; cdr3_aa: CASSYYRNTEAFF
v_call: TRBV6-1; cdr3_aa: CASSALSTGNTIYF
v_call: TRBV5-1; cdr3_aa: CASSYGLAGDYEQYF
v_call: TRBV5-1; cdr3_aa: CASSLAGIAAQYF
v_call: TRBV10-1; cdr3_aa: CASSEERANNEQFF
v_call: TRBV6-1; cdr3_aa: CASSKGQGDYGYTF
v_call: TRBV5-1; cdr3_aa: CASSFNPGLLYEQYF
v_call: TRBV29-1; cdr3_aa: CSVVAQGEKLFF
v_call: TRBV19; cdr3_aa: CASSIEASRGYTF